This entry lists 10 T cell receptor beta chains sequenced from one sample in a study of shared clonotypes between healthy human individuals. Using immunoSEQ multiplex PCR, the repertoire was profiled, and TCRdb retains in-frame clones only, with some absent. This table holds fewer than 3 million clones, 80% to 95% found once. The material sequenced was naive CD4+ T cells from PBMCs. Subset reported: CD45RA+ positively selected. All receptors come from a man between 18 and 35 years old in good health. Some clones in this sample may be carry-over from other donors' samples.

The rearrangement links TRBV27 to TRBJ2-1; either TRBD1 or TRBD2 may fit D (5 bases each). Germline V gene data show CDR1 as MNHEY and CDR2 as SMNVEV (reference sequence). This CDR3 has 15 residues. The ends were cut back, 2 bases at V and 1 base at J, with 9 bases in the middle. This CDR3 is CASSLRGESYNEQFF. DNA for the CDR3: TGTGCCAGCAGTTTAAGAGGGGAATCCTACAATGAGCAGTTCTTC.

The chain links TRBV9 to TRBJ2-3; D is possibly TRBD2 (5 bases). Trimming shortened V by 1 base and J by 5 bases, and 17 bases separated the two germline ends. The V gene's germline CDR1 is SGDLS and CDR2 YYNGEE. CDR3 length equals 16 residues. The CDR3 region is CASSVKSRGPGDTQYF. The CDR3, as DNA: TGTGCCAGCAGCGTAAAATCCCGGGGTCCCGGAGATACGCAGTATTTT.

As for this clone: The sample carries other DNA sequences with the same CDR3. The chain couples TRBV28 to TRBJ2-3; D unclear. V dropped 4 bases and J dropped 4 bases, with 6 bases sitting between them. Per the germline V gene, CDR1 is MDHEN and CDR2 is SYDVKM. This CDR3 contains 12 residues. The CDR3, as DNA: TGTGCCAGCAGTTCGGTGCCAGATACGCAGTATTTT. Protein product: CASSSVPDTQYF.

The chain joins TRBV11-2 to TRBJ2-7; 8 bases are shared with TRBD2. This CDR3 region has 17 residues. Unmatched junction bases numbered 9, after V lost 2 bases and J lost 0 bases. The germline gives CDR1 SGHAT, CDR2 FQNNGV. The CDR3 sequence is CASSLSYSGALSYEQYF. For the CDR3, the DNA is TGTGCCAGCAGCTTATCTTATAGCGGGGCCCTCTCCTACGAGCAGTACTTC.

The V call is TRBV5-4, the J call TRBJ1-2, with D maybe TRBD1 (5 bases). This CDR3 region has 13 residues. The germline CDR1 and CDR2 sequences are SGHNT and YYREEE (reference sequence). V was trimmed by 6 bases and J by 5 bases, leaving 14 bases between them. CDR3 residues: CASTPGGEYGYTF. The CDR3 bases are TGTGCCAGCACCCCTGGAGGGGAGTATGGCTACACCTTC.

This chain links TRBV30 with TRBJ2-2; D not resolved. Germline lookup yields CDR1 GTSNPN and CDR2 SVGIG (reference sequence). With 3 bases removed from V and 10 bases from J, the gap between germline ends came to 9 bases. CDR3 length equals 11 residues. The CDR3 coding sequence is TGTGCCTGGAGCAGGATAGAGGAGCTGTTTTTT. Amino acid sequence: CAWSRIEELFF.

V usage is TRBV6-1 and J usage is TRBJ2-2, with 7 bases identical to TRBD1. This CDR3 comprises 16 residues. With V trimmed by 4 bases and J by 5 bases, 10 bases remained unmatched. In germline, CDR1 is MNHNS, CDR2 SASEGT. The CDR3 nucleotides read TGTGCCAGCAGTGCGAGGGGGCGAGGGACAACCGGGGAGCTGTTTTTT. Translated: CASSARGRGTTGELFF.

The rearrangement uses TRBV7-2 and TRBJ2-7; D gene unclear. Trimming left V 5 bases short and J 6 bases short, with 20 bases between. There are 15 residues in the CDR3. The germline CDR1 and CDR2 sequences are SGHTA and FQGNSA. In DNA, the CDR3 is TGTGCCAGCAGCCTCCAAGCCCAAGGCCCTGGCGAGCAGTACTTC. Protein: CASSLQAQGPGEQYF.

The J gene is TRBJ1-1, the V gene TRBV5-1; D is perhaps TRBD1 (5 bases). V was shortened by 0 bases and J by 8 bases, with 11 bases between the two germline ends. CDR1 and CDR2 from the germline V gene are SGHRS and YFSETQ. The CDR3 spans 13 residues. The chain's CDR3 is CASSLVWQGEAFF. For the CDR3, the DNA is TGCGCCAGCAGCTTGGTTTGGCAGGGAGAAGCTTTCTTT.

As to this clone: Other DNA sequences in this specimen translate into the identical CDR3. The chain links TRBV7-3 to TRBJ1-5; D perhaps matches TRBD1 (5 bases). From germline, CDR1 is SGHTA and CDR2 FQGTGA. The CDR3 has 15 residues. V was shortened by 0 bases and J by 6 bases, with 12 bases between the two germline ends. The CDR3 DNA reads TGTGCCAGCAGCTTAACGGGGGGAGTCGGTCAGCCCCAGCATTTT. Amino acids: CASSLTGGVGQPQHF.